This T cell receptor beta chain was captured in a study of cytomegalovirus exposure and HLA in healthy donors (dated by TCRdb to about 2017). The study in broad terms: According to an earlier analysis of 550 to 700 of the donors, some 170 million T cells yielded 117 million unique TCR beta sequences and 276 Gb of sequence data. All discovery cohort repertoires had been generated using a single sequencing platform. Typing coverage varied by locus: roughly 620-640 donors for A, B, C, DRB1 and DQB1; approximately 500 for DQA1; more than 600 for DPA1; under 490 for DPB1. Genome-wide SNP genotypes for about 65% of the roughly 700 donors were used in a later genetic analysis, which treated that subset as a discovery cohort. Because of strong linkage in the cohort, five DR-DQ haplotypes were treated as single units for association and clustering. An earlier analysis of several hundred of the donors used high-throughput TCR beta sequencing to judge whether each TCR beta V gene segment behaved as functional or pseudogenic. In a later analysis, previously published TCR beta repertoires from 550 to 750 donors were re-analyzed and high-resolution HLA genotyping was added so that TCR occurrence patterns could be studied. On average, roughly 200,000 unique TCR beta nucleotide sequences were sequenced per donor among more than 350 genotyped donors of the cohort, with roughly 19% of those sequences being non-productive. The aim of the study was to test whether cataloging public T cell receptors could identify signatures of past pathogen exposure. The genetic ancestry cluster associated with self-reported Caucasian donors included about four fifths of the roughly 360 genotyped donors. Besides the first cohort of approximately 670 subjects, a separate validation cohort made up of about 120 different subjects was used. To predict cytomegalovirus infection status, the study combined high-throughput TCR immunosequencing, statistical association of individual TCRs with disease status, and machine learning. Using immunosequencing, the study profiled T cell repertoires from 666 subjects and related those repertoires to cytomegalovirus serostatus. Class I and class II HLA loci were covered by the typing at four-digit resolution. The later analysis used no new phenotypic data to find candidate immune exposures, relying instead on TCR beta sequences and their occurrence across donors. An early release that covered roughly 600 HLA-typed donors contained approximately 300 gigabases of sequencing data and tens of millions of unique TCR sequences. Alongside the repertoire data, information on donor age, sex, ethnicity and CMV serostatus was compiled. Results and caveats for the whole study, not just this receptor: In the study, around 150 TCR beta chains were listed as associated with cytomegalovirus. It was suggested by the authors that the approach could potentially be generalized to other disease states and immunological phenotypes. A few of the identified cytomegalovirus-associated TCR beta chains were confirmed in vitro to be specific for cytomegalovirus antigens. Sequencing depth was assumed to be roughly uniform across donors in the presence/absence analyses, though that assumption may not hold. Correlated functional status among segregating V segments might be attributable to linkage disequilibrium, but an unknown experimental factor could not be ruled out. Most TCR sequences were seen in very few donors, while some public TCRs were found in many individuals. A later analysis found that TCR association rates varied across HLA loci, with DRB1 alleles showing the most associated TCRs and HLA-C alleles the fewest. Several of the top co-occurrence clusters appeared to be linked to parvovirus B19, influenza, CMV and Epstein-Barr virus, according to a later analysis. For the cohort, immune exposure information was limited to CMV serostatus. The sequencing pipeline was judged likely to have produced a cluster of highly shared sequence variants as a technical artifact. In both the original and validation cohorts, the classifier was reported to diagnose cytomegalovirus status with high specificity and sensitivity. V-gene and J-gene trimming of TCR beta chains was associated with a missense DCLRE1C variant in a later genetic analysis, and the association was replicated in an independent cohort. A later analysis found that most CMV-associated TCR beta chains appeared HLA-restricted, with HLA associations seemingly driven largely by CMV exposure. Because HLA typing was unavailable for some donors at each locus, only the typed subset was used in association tests. The earlier analysis of approximately 560 of the donors excluded 15 to 20 rarely observed V segments, including chromosome 9 orphons, because counts were too low. When HLA alleles, especially DR and DQ, strongly co-occurred, TCR associations were difficult to assign to individual alleles. In an earlier analysis of approximately 590 of the donors, most TCR beta V segments appeared in productive rearrangements about 87% or about 30% of the time, broadly matching IMGT annotations. Some IMGT-functional V segments, including TRBV6-2 and TRBV6-3, could not be told apart with the 87-base-pair reads, so those segments were excluded. According to a later genetic analysis, donors in an Asian-associated ancestry cluster had fewer N-insertions in productive TCRs than the roughly 700-donor mean. A further reported finding was that TCR beta sequences accurately predicted the HLA-A and HLA-B alleles for most subjects in the first cohort. At a false discovery rate of 0.05, a later analysis linked 15,000 to 20,000 TCR beta sequences to specific HLA alleles. Compared with equally common non-associated chains, HLA-associated TCR beta chains in a later analysis were more clonally expanded and had lower generation probabilities. This cohort had only TCR beta chains sequenced, and the lack of alpha or paired-chain data limited which features could be detected.

The cohort comprised some 680 healthy bone marrow donors. At the time of sampling, every cohort member was nominally healthy, though immune exposures that went unrecorded were likely present. The donor tested CMV seropositive and was one of the 289 seropositive cohort members. Each donor provided a peripheral blood sample, and peripheral blood mononuclear cells were used for TCR beta sequencing. Genomic DNA extraction from the blood cell samples was performed with the Qiagen DNeasy Blood Extraction Kit. The method was the immunoSEQ multiplex PCR assay. For the multiplex PCR, a mixture combining 60 forward primers for TCR Vbeta segments and 13 reverse primers for TCR Jbeta segments was used. Amplification of the CDR3 region of rearranged TCR beta genes was performed with a multiplex PCR assay on genomic DNA. The Illumina HiSeq System was used to sequence the amplified TCR beta libraries as 87-base-pair reads. The published analysis was carried out like this. In a later analysis, some 80 million unique TCR beta chains were counted across the 666 repertoires, and roughly 9.9 million of these chains were shared by at least two donors. A nearest-neighbor algorithm error-corrected the raw reads and collapsed the reads into unique sequences, merging closely related sequences to remove PCR and sequencing errors. CDR3 sequences were aligned to IMGT reference sequences to assign V, D and J gene segments. Each retained sequence needed at least a six-nucleotide match to both a V gene segment and a J gene segment. Rearrangements were classified as productive when the CDR3 lacked stop codons and remained in frame with V and J, and all other rearrangements were classified as non-productive. Following IMGT convention, CDR3 was defined as the stretch from the second conserved V-encoded cysteine to the conserved J-encoded phenylalanine. Sequences without an unambiguous match to a single V gene segment were excluded from the earlier analysis of 450 to 650 of the donors. In an earlier analysis of approximately 550 of the donors, V segments were called functional above 56.7% productive rearrangements and were called segregating when the between-donor standard deviation exceeded 5%. To diagnose cytomegalovirus status from the catalog of TCR beta chain sequences, a statistical classification framework was built. In a later analysis, V and J genes were assigned by comparing TCR nucleotide sequences against IMGT/GENE-DB human TR gene sequences. Using the TCRdist pipeline, a later analysis assigned CDR3 sequences along with most-parsimonious VDJ recombination scenarios. In a later analysis, each TCR beta chain was defined by its CDR3 amino acid sequence together with its V-gene family, and reads without a unique V-gene family were excluded. As a way to deal with suspected cross-contamination and a sequencing artifact, a later analysis dropped approximately 590 nucleotide sequences that were highly shared and had low generation probability. For each public chain, a later analysis derived a clonal expansion index from normalized ranks of inferred template counts within each repertoire. In a later analysis, generation probabilities were computed using a VDJ recombination model fitted to out-of-frame rearrangements, and the results were checked against IGoR. In a later analysis, hypergeometric tests were used to score TCR-TCR, TCR-HLA and TCR-CMV co-occurrence, with a repertoire-size bias correction applied to TCR pairs. A later analysis estimated false discovery rates by permuting HLA or CMV assignments 20 times. In a later analysis, co-occurring TCRs were grouped using DBSCAN, with TCRdist sequence similarity added in when clustering inside HLA-allele-positive subsets. For co-occurrence clustering, repertoires with fewer than 30,000 or more than 120,000 public chains were excluded, along with about five repertoires with anomalous nucleotide sharing. TCRdb provides this immuneACCESS table in a form limited to in-frame rearrangements. Some clones are lacking; in checked studies, under half of them reflect an unresolved V gene, and why the rest are absent is not known. V and J calls and clone size are given by that table; D and trimming were obtained from the DNA. This sample comprises approximately 160,000 clones, roughly three quarters of them detected only once. The ten largest clones add up to roughly 7.4% of the sample.

V is pared back by 0 bases and J by 4 bases, with 16 bases lying between the germline termini. The germline V gene sets CDR1 to SGDLS and CDR2 to YYNGEE. Inclusive of the bounding cysteine and phenylalanine, the CDR3 is 16 residues long. Left in the record is the CDR3 DNA by itself, 48 bases read in frame from the first base. A note on this clone: Its antigen remains unidentified. Base quality data are lacking; no much larger clone is found one base away.

The receptor comes from a male donor in good health and CMV-seropositive. Sequences were obtained from PBMCs. This receptor chain uses TRBV9 and TRBJ1-2, with the D gene too uncertain to name. The nucleotide sequence reads TGTGCCAGCAGCGTAGGCGGGCAGGAGATTTTCTATGGCTACACCTTC. Its protein is CASSVGGQEIFYGYTF. Where the CDR3 stops, the reference TRBV9 and TRBJ1-2 genes take over; the full variable domain is DSGVTQTPKHLITATGQRVTLRCSPRSGDLSVYWYQQSLDQGLQFLIQYYNGEERAKGNILERFSAQQFPDLHSELNLSSLELGDSALYFCASSVGGQEIFYGYTFGSGTRLTVV.